These 2 T cell receptor beta chains share one sample of origin, sequenced in a study of T cell clonality in common variable immunodeficiency. Only in-frame clones appear in the TCRdb table, and some are missing; sequencing was by immunoSEQ multiplex PCR. Altogether about 74,000 clones were found in the sample, and no singletons occur. The sample taken for sequencing was peripheral blood mononuclear cells. The receptors come from a person aged 18 to 70 in good health.

The table lists this clone with many counts. The sequenced fragment ends 3 residues before the CDR3 boundary, so the rest is inferred from the germline J gene. The V gene is TRBV23-1, the J gene TRBJ2-6; 9 nucleotides line up with TRBD2. TRBV23-1 is labeled an ORF, and its function is uncertain. The CDR3 contains 20 residues. V trimming: 3 bases; J trimming: 2 bases; junction bases outside the gene matches: 14. The sequenced CDR3 bases are TGCGCCAGCAGTCATTATAGAACCACTAGCGGGTTACCTGGGGCCAACGTC. This codes for CASSHYRTTSGLPGANV. The CDR3 in full is CASSHYRTTSGLPGANVLTF.

This clone was counted many times. The read falls 3 residues short of the CDR3 end, and the missing part is taken from the germline J gene. The chain has TRBV5-4 and TRBJ2-3, with 8 bases lining up with TRBD1. After removal of 4 bases from V and 8 bases from J, the junction contained 9 bases not matched to a gene. In germline, CDR1 is SGHNT, CDR2 YYREEE (reference sequence). This CDR3 spans 14 amino acids. CDR3 loop: CASSPRGTGGTQYF. The sequenced CDR3 bases are TGTGCCAGCAGCCCCCGTGGGACAGGCGGTACG.